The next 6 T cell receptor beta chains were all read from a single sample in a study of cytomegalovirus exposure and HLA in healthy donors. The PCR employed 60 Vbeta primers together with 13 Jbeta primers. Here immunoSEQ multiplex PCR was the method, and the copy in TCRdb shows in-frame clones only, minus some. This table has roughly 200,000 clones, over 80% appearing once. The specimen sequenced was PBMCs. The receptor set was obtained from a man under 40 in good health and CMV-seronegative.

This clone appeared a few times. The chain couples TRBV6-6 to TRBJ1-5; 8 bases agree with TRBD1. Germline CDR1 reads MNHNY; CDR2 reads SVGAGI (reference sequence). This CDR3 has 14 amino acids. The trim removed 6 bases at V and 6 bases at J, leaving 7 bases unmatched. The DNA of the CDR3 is TGTGCCAGCAGCAACTCAGGGGGCGGTCAGCCCCAGCATTTT. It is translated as CASSNSGGGQPQHF.

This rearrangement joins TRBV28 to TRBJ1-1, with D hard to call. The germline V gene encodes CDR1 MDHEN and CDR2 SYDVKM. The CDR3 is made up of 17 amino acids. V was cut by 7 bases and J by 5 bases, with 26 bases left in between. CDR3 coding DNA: TGTGCCAGCAACTCTATACTAAAAGGCGCCAGTGGGACTGAAGCTTTCTTT. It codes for CASNSILKGASGTEAFF.

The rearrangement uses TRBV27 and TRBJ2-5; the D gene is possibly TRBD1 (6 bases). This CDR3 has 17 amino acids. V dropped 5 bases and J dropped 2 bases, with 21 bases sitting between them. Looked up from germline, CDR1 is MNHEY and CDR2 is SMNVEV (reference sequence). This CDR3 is CASSPIRTGMLQETQYF. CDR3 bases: TGTGCCAGCAGTCCTATCCGAACAGGGATGCTTCAAGAGACCCAGTACTTC.

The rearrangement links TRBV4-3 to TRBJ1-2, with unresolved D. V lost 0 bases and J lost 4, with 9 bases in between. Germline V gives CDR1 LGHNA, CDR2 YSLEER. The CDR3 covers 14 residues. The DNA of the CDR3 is TGCGCCAGCAGCCAAGAGCGCTCCTCCTATGGCTACACCTTC. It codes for CASSQERSSYGYTF.

The CDR3 nucleotides are TGTGCCAGTAGGGTTAAGGGGTACGAGCAGTACTTC. This codes for CASRVKGYEQYF. The V call is TRBV28, the J call TRBJ2-7; maybe TRBD1 (5 bases). Trimming cost V 9 bases and J 4 bases, with 13 bases left between them. This CDR3 contains 12 residues. CDR1 and CDR2 from the germline V gene are MDHEN and SYDVKM.

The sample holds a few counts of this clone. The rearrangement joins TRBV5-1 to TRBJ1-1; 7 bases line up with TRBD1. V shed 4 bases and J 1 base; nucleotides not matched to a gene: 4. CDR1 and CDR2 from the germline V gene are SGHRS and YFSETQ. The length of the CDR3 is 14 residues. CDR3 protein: CASSLGTANTEAFF. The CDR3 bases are TGCGCCAGCAGCCTCGGGACAGCGAACACTGAAGCTTTCTTT. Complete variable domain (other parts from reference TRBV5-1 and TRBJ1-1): KAGVTQTPRYLIKTRGQQVTLSCSPISGHRSVSWYQQTPGQGLQFLFEYFSETQRNKGNFPGRFSGRQFSNSRSEMNVSTLELGDSALYLCASSLGTANTEAFFGQGTRLTVV.